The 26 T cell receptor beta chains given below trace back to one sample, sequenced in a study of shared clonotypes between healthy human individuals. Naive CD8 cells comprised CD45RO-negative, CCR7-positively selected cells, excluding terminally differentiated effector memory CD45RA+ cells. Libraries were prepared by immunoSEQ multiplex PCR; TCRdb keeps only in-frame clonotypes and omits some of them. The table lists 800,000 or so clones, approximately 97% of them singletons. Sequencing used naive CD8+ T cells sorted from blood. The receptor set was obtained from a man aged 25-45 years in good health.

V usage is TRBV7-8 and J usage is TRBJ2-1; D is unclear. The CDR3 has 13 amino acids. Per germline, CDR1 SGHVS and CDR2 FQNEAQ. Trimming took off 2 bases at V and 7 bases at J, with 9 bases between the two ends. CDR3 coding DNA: TGTGCCAGCAGCTTATATAAGCGTAATGAGCAGTTCTTC. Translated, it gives CASSLYKRNEQFF.

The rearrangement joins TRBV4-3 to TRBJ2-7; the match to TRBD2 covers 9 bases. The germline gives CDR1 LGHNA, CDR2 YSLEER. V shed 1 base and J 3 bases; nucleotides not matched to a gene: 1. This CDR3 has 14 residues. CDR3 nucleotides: TGCGCCAGCAGCCAAGTAGCGGGAGTCTACGAGCAGTACTTC. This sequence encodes CASSQVAGVYEQYF.

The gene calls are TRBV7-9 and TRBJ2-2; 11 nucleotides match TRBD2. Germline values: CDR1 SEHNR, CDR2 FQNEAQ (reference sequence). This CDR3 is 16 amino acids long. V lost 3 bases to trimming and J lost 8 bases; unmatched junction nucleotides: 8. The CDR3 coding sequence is TGTGCCAGCAGCTTTAGCGGGAGGGCCAGATCGGGGGAGCTGTTTTTT. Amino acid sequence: CASSFSGRARSGELFF.

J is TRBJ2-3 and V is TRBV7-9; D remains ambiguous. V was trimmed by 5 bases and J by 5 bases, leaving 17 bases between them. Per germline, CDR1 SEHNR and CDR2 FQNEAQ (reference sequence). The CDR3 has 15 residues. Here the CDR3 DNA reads TGTGCCAGCAGCCTGGGCCTAGGTAACCAAGATACGCAGTATTTT. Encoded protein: CASSLGLGNQDTQYF.

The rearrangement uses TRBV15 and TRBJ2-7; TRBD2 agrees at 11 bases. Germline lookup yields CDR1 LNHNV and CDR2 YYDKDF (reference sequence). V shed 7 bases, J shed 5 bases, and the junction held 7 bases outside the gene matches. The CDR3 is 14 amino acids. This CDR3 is CATNPASGRNEQYF. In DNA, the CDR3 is TGTGCCACCAATCCGGCTAGCGGGAGGAACGAGCAGTACTTC.

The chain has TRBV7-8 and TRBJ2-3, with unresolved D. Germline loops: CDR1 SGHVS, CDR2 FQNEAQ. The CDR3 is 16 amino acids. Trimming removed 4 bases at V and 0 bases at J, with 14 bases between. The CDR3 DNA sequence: TGTGCCAGCAGCTCGAGTACAAGGTATAGCACAGATACGCAGTATTTT. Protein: CASSSSTRYSTDTQYF.

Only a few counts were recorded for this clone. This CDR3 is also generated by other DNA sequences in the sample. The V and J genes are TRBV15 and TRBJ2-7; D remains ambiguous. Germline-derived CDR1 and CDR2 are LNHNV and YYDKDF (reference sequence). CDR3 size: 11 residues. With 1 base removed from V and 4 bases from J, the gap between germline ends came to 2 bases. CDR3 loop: CATSRGYEQYF. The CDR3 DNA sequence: TGTGCCACCAGCAGAGGATACGAGCAGTACTTC.

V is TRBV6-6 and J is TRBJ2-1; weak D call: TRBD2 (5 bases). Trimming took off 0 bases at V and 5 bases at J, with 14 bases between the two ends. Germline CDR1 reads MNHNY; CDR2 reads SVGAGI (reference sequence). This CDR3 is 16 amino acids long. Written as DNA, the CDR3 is TGTGCCAGCAGTTACTCCTTAGGGAGTAGAAACAATGAGCAGTTCTTC. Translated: CASSYSLGSRNNEQFF.

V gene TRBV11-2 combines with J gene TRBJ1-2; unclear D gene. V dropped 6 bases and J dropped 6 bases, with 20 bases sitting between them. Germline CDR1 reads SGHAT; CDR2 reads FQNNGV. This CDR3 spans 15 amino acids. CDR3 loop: CASRRGVRFVDGYTF. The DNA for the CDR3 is TGTGCCAGCAGACGCGGGGTCCGGTTCGTAGATGGCTACACCTTC.

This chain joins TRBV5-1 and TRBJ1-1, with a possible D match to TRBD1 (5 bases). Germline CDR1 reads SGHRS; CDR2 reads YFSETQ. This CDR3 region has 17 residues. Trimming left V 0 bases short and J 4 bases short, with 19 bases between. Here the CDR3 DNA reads TGCGCCAGCAGCTTGGGGCAGGGCATCTCTGGGGGCACTGAAGCTTTCTTT. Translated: CASSLGQGISGGTEAFF.

CDR3 coding DNA: TGTGCCAGCAGCTTGATCCCTAGGGAGGGTAGCACAGATACGCAGTATTTT. It codes for CASSLIPREGSTDTQYF. V usage is TRBV5-4 and J usage is TRBJ2-3, with TRBD2 matching over 7 bases. Germline trimming cut 1 base from V and 0 bases from J; bases unmatched to any gene: 8. Germline CDR1 and CDR2: SGHNT and YYREEE (reference sequence). CDR3 length equals 17 residues.

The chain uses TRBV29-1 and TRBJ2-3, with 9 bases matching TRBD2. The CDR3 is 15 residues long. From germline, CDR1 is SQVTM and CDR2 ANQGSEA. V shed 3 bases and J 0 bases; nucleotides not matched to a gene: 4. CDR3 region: CSVEGTSSSTDTQYF. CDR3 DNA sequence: TGCAGCGTTGAGGGGACTAGCAGTAGCACAGATACGCAGTATTTT.

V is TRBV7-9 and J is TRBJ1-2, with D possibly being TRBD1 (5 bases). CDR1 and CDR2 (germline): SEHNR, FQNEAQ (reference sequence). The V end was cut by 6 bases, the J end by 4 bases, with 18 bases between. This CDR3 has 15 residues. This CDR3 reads CASSDAKGLSYGYTF. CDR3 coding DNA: TGTGCCAGCAGTGACGCCAAGGGGCTTAGCTATGGCTACACCTTC.

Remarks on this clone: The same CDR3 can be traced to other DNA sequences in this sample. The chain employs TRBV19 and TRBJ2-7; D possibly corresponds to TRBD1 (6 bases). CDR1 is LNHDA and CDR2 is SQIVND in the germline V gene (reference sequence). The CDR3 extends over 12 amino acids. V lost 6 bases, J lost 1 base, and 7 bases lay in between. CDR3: CASSGQSYEQYF. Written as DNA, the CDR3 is TGTGCCAGTAGCGGACAGTCCTACGAGCAGTACTTC.

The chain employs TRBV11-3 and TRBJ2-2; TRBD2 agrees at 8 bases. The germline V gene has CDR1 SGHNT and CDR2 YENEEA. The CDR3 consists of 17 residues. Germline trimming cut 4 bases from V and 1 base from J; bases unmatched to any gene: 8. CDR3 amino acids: CASSSPTSGGNTGELFF. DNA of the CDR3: TGTGCCAGCAGCTCGCCCACTAGCGGAGGGAACACCGGGGAGCTGTTTTTT. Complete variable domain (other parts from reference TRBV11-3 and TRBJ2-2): EAGVVQSPRYKIIEKKQPVAFWCNPISGHNTLYWYLQNLGQGPELLIRYENEEAVDDSQLPKDRFSAERLKGVDSTLKIQPAELGDSAVYLCASSSPTSGGNTGELFFGEGSRLTVL.

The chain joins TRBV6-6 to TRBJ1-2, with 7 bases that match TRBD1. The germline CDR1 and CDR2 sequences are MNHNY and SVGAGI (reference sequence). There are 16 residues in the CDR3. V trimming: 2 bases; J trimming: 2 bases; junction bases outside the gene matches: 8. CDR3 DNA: TGTGCCAGCAGTTACGGGGGACAGCGACAGAACTATGGCTACACCTTC. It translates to CASSYGGQRQNYGYTF.

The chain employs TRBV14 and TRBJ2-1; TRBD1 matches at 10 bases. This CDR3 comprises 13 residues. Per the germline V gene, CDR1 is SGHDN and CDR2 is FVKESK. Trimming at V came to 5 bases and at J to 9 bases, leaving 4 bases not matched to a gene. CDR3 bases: TGTGCCAGCAGCTGGACAGGGGGTGTTGAGCAGTTCTTC. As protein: CASSWTGGVEQFF.

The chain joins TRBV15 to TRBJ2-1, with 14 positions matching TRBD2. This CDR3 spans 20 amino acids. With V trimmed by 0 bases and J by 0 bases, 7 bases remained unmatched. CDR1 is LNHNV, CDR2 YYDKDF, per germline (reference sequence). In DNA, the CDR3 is TGTGCCACCAGCAGAGACGGACTAGCGGGAGGATCGAGCTCCTACAATGAGCAGTTCTTC. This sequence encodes CATSRDGLAGGSSSYNEQFF.

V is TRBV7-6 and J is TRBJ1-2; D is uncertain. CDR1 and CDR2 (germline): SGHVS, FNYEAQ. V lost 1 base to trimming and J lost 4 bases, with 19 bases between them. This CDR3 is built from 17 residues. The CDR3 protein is CASSLVPPADAGYGYTF. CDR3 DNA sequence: TGTGCCAGCAGCTTAGTTCCCCCGGCAGATGCGGGCTATGGCTACACCTTC.

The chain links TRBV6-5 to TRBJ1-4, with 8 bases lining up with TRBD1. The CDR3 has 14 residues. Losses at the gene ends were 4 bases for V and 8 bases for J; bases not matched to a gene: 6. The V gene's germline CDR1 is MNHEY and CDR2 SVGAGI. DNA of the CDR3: TGTGCCAGCAGTTTCCAGGGGGCGCGGGAAAAACTGTTTTTT. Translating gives CASSFQGAREKLFF.

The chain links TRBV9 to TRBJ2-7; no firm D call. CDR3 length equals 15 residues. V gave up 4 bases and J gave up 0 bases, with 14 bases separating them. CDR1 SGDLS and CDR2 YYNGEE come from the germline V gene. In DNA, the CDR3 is TGTGCCAGCAGCAAAATCGGCGTCAGCTCCTACGAGCAGTACTTC. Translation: CASSKIGVSSYEQYF.

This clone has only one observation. CDR3 protein: CAVVRDSPYEQYF. In DNA form, the CDR3 reads TGTGCCGTAGTACGGGACAGCCCTTACGAGCAGTACTTC. This chain uses TRBV10-3 with TRBJ2-7; the match to TRBD1 covers 7 bases. CDR1 ENHRY and CDR2 SYGVKD come from the germline V gene. There are 13 residues in the CDR3. Germline trimming cut 11 bases from V and 4 bases from J; bases unmatched to any gene: 11.

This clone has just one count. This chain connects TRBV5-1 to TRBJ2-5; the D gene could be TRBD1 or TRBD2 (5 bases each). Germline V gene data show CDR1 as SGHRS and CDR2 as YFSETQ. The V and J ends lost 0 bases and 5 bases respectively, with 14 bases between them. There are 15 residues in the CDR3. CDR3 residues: CASSLEGRIMETQYF. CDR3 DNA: TGCGCCAGCAGCTTGGAGGGACGGATTATGGAGACCCAGTACTTC.

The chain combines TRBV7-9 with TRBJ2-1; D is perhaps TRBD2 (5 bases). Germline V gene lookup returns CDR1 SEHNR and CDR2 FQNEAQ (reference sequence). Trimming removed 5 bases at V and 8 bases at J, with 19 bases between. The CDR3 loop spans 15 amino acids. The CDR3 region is CASSPGLADDDEQFF. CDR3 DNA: TGTGCCAGCAGCCCCGGACTGGCCGATGACGATGAGCAGTTCTTC.

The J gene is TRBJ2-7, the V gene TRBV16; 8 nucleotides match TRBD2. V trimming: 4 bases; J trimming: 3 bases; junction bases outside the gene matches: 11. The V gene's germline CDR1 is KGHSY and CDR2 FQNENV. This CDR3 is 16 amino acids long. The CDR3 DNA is TGTGCCAGCAGCCTTGGAGTGAGCGGGAGCATCTACGAGCAGTACTTC. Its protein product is CASSLGVSGSIYEQYF. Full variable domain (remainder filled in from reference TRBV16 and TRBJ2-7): GEEVAQTPKHLVRGEGQKAKLYCAPIKGHSYVFWYQQVLKNEFKFLISFQNENVFDETGMPKERFSAKCLPNSPCSLEIQATKLEDSAVYFCASSLGVSGSIYEQYFGPGTRLTVT.

The CDR3 reads CASSDPGGPSYEQYF. The CDR3 DNA reads TGTGCCAGCAGTGATCCCGGCGGTCCGAGCTACGAGCAGTACTTC. The gene calls are TRBV6-1 and TRBJ2-7; D remains unclear. Trimming shortened V by 3 bases and J by 3 bases, and 15 bases separated the two germline ends. The CDR3 sequence is 15 residues long. Germline values: CDR1 MNHNS, CDR2 SASEGT.